The 16 T cell receptor beta chains listed next were all sequenced from one sample in a study of radiotherapy plus CTLA-4 blockade in lung cancer. Only in-frame clones appear in the TCRdb table, and some are missing; sequencing was by immunoSEQ multiplex PCR. The sample consists of roughly 110,000 clones, around 85% of them appearing once. This sample comprised peripheral blood, obtained from a patient treated with radiotherapy plus ipilimumab. These receptors were collected from a human donor with non-small cell lung cancer that progressed on radiotherapy plus ipilimumab. Some clones in this sample may be carry-over from other donors' samples.

This clone was seen only once. The DNA for the CDR3 is TGTGCCAGCAATTCCGGCGGGGGGGGACAGAGCTACGAGCAGTACTTC. It specifies CASNSGGGGQSYEQYF. The chain links TRBV2 to TRBJ2-7; 9 nucleotides match TRBD2. Germline trimming cut 7 bases from V and 3 bases from J; bases unmatched to any gene: 13. This CDR3 contains 16 residues. The germline gives CDR1 SNHLY, CDR2 FYNNEI.

The chain recombines TRBV5-5 with TRBJ2-7; 10 bases are a match to TRBD2. The V and J ends lost 4 bases and 6 bases, in that order; junction bases with no gene match: 10. The CDR3 runs 15 residues. Germline loops: CDR1 SGHKS, CDR2 YYEKEE (reference sequence). The CDR3 DNA follows: TGTGCCAGCAGCAACAACCCGGGACTAGCGAGCGAGCAGTACTTC. Protein sequence: CASSNNPGLASEQYF. The full variable domain, its missing parts supplied by reference TRBV5-5 and TRBJ2-7, is DAGVTQSPTHLIKTRGQQVTLRCSPISGHKSVSWYQQVLGQGPQFIFQYYEKEERGRGNFPDRFSARQFPNYSSELNVNALLLGDSALYLCASSNNPGLASEQYFGPGTRLTVT.

To note about this clone: Other DNA sequences from this sample encode an identical CDR3 as well. V and J are TRBV11-2 and TRBJ2-7; a possible D gene is TRBD1 (5 bases). The germline V gene has CDR1 SGHAT and CDR2 FQNNGV. With 2 bases removed from V and 2 bases from J, the gap between germline ends came to 13 bases. The CDR3 has 15 residues. Here the CDR3 DNA reads TGTGCCAGCAGCTTATCAGGGCCGATTCCCTACGAGCAGTACTTC. It is translated as CASSLSGPIPYEQYF. Filled out from reference TRBV11-2 and TRBJ2-7, the complete variable domain reads EAGVAQSPRYKIIEKRQSVAFWCNPISGHATLYWYQQILGQGPKLLIQFQNNGVVDDSQLPKDRFSAERLKGVDSTLKIQPAKLEDSAVYLCASSLSGPIPYEQYFGPGTRLTVT.

The chain couples TRBV18 to TRBJ2-2, with D hard to call. Germline loops: CDR1 KGHSH, CDR2 LQKENI. The CDR3 length is 14 residues. The V end lost 2 bases, the J end lost 4 bases, and 8 bases lay between the germline ends. The CDR3 sequence is CASSPIRATGELFF. The CDR3 DNA reads as TGTGCCAGCTCACCAATACGGGCCACCGGGGAGCTGTTTTTT.

V is TRBV7-2 and J is TRBJ2-5, with 12 bases aligning to TRBD2. In germline, CDR1 is SGHTA, CDR2 FQGNSA. This CDR3 contains 15 residues. The V segment lost 4 bases and the J segment 5 bases; nucleotides outside the gene matches: 5. CDR3 residues: CASSSLAGGPETQYF. The CDR3, as DNA: TGTGCCAGCAGCTCTCTAGCGGGGGGGCCGGAGACCCAGTACTTC.

The chain has TRBV7-2 and TRBJ2-5; 8 bases align to TRBD2. J lost 2 bases, V lost 1 base, and 9 bases had no gene match. In germline, CDR1 is SGHTA, CDR2 FQGNSA. The CDR3 covers 17 residues. The DNA of the CDR3 is TGTGCCAGCAGCTTAGTGGGGCGGGGGGCTTCTCAAGAGACCCAGTACTTC. Its protein product is CASSLVGRGASQETQYF.

J is TRBJ2-5 and V is TRBV5-1, with TRBD2 as a possible D gene (5 bases). Germline CDR1 SGHRS, CDR2 YFSETQ. The CDR3 consists of 15 residues. The V and J ends lost 6 bases and 3 bases respectively, with 18 bases between them. The chain's CDR3 is CASTPSGVGEETQYF. The DNA for the CDR3 is TGCGCCAGCACCCCAAGTGGGGTCGGGGAAGAGACCCAGTACTTC.

The rearrangement uses TRBV27 and TRBJ1-2; 10 nucleotides align to TRBD1. Germline-derived CDR1 and CDR2 are MNHEY and SMNVEV (reference sequence). The CDR3 sequence is 13 residues long. Trimming at V came to 6 bases and at J to 7 bases, leaving 5 bases not matched to a gene. The CDR3 DNA reads as TGTGCCAGCAGAGGGACAGGGGCGCGTGGCTACACCTTC. This gives the protein CASRGTGARGYTF.

This clone was picked up a small number of times. The chain combines TRBV5-1 with TRBJ1-3; D is possibly TRBD1 (5 bases). CDR1 is SGHRS and CDR2 is YFSETQ in the germline V gene. CDR3 length: 14 amino acids. Trimming left V 1 base short and J 2 bases short, with 7 bases between. The CDR3 loop reads CASSLPGTGNTIYF. The CDR3 DNA is TGCGCCAGCAGCTTGCCAGGGACTGGAAACACCATATATTTT.

J is TRBJ2-3 and V is TRBV5-4; D gene ambiguous. The CDR3 length is 11 residues. Germline CDR1 reads SGHNT; CDR2 reads YYREEE (reference sequence). Trimming cost V 3 bases and J 6 bases, with 5 bases left between them. As DNA, the CDR3 is TGTGCCAGCAGCTCCGAGGATACGCAGTATTTT. The encoded protein is CASSSEDTQYF.

The gene calls are TRBV18 and TRBJ1-3; D unresolved. Germline V gene sequence: CDR1 KGHSH, CDR2 LQKENI. Trimming shortened V by 2 bases and J by 8 bases, and 25 bases separated the two germline ends. The CDR3 has 18 amino acids. The CDR3 DNA reads as TGTGCCAGCTCACCAACCTTTTTCCGTGAGGGTCGGACGGACACCATATATTTT. Amino acid sequence: CASSPTFFREGRTDTIYF. Complete variable domain (other parts from reference TRBV18 and TRBJ1-3): NAGVMQNPRHLVRRRGQEARLRCSPMKGHSHVYWYRQLPEEGLKFMVYLQKENIIDESGMPKERFSAEFPKEGPSILRIQQVVRGDSAAYFCASSPTFFREGRTDTIYFGEGSWLTVV.

The chain combines TRBV7-8 with TRBJ1-2, with D perhaps matching TRBD1 (5 bases). The CDR3 has 16 amino acids. Germline values: CDR1 SGHVS, CDR2 FQNEAQ. Trimming shortened V by 2 bases and J by 8 bases, and 21 bases separated the two germline ends. The CDR3 bases are TGTGCCAGCAGCTTATTTATGTCTGTTAGGGGATTGGGCTACACCTTC. It specifies CASSLFMSVRGLGYTF.

The rearrangement links TRBV7-2 to TRBJ2-7, with D tentatively TRBD1 (6 bases). CDR1 and CDR2 (germline): SGHTA, FQGNSA. This CDR3 spans 14 amino acids. V was clipped by 0 bases and J by 9 bases, with 15 bases between them. CDR3 DNA: TGTGCCAGCAGCTTAGCAGGGGGACGAAACTTGCAGTACTTC. Its protein is CASSLAGGRNLQYF.

The rearrangement joins TRBV18 to TRBJ2-4, with D perhaps TRBD2 (6 bases). CDR3 length equals 18 residues. The germline V gene has CDR1 KGHSH and CDR2 LQKENI. V dropped 5 bases and J dropped 2 bases, with 22 bases sitting between them. In nucleotides, the CDR3 is TGTGCCAGCTCATCCGCGGGGCAGGCTGCTTCGACCAAAAACATTCAGTACTTC. It is translated as CASSSAGQAASTKNIQYF.

Details on this clone: Other DNA sequences of this sample code for an identical CDR3. This chain links TRBV5-4 with TRBJ1-1; 9 bases align to TRBD1. V lost 3 bases and J lost 0; bases outside the gene matches: 9. The CDR3 spans 17 residues. Germline loops: CDR1 SGHNT, CDR2 YYREEE (reference sequence). Here the CDR3 reads CASSSADRGGMNTEAFF. As DNA, the CDR3 is TGTGCCAGCAGCTCGGCGGACAGGGGAGGGATGAACACTGAAGCTTTCTTT. Complete variable domain (other parts from reference TRBV5-4 and TRBJ1-1): ETGVTQSPTHLIKTRGQQVTLRCSSQSGHNTVSWYQQALGQGPQFIFQYYREEENGRGNFPPRFSGLQFPNYSSELNVNALELDDSALYLCASSSADRGGMNTEAFFGQGTRLTVV.

A note on this clone: At the DNA level, this CDR3 is encoded by other sequences in the same sample as well. This chain connects TRBV27 to TRBJ1-2; 9 bases fit TRBD1. Germline V lookup: CDR1 MNHEY, CDR2 SMNVEV (reference sequence). The CDR3 runs to 14 residues. With 6 bases clipped from V and 5 bases from J, the junction kept 7 bases outside the gene matches. CDR3 DNA: TGTGCCAGCAGAGGGACAGGGAGCCTGTATGGCTACACCTTC. It is translated as CASRGTGSLYGYTF.